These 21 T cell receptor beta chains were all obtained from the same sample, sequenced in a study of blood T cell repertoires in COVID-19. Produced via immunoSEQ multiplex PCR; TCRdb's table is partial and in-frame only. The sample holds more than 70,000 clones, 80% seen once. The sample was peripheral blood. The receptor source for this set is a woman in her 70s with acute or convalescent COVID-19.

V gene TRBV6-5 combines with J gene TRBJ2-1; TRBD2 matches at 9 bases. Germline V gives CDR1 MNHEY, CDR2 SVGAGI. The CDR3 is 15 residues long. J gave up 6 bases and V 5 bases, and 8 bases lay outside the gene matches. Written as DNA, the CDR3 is TGTGCCAGCAGTAGCGGGAGGACCATTGGCAATGAGCAGTTCTTC. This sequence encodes CASSSGRTIGNEQFF.

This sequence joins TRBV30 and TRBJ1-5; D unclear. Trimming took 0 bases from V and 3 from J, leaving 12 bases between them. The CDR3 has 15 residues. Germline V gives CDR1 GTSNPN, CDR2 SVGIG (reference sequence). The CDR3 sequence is CAWSVSGHPNQPQHF. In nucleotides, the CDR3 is TGTGCCTGGAGTGTCAGTGGGCACCCCAATCAGCCCCAGCATTTT.

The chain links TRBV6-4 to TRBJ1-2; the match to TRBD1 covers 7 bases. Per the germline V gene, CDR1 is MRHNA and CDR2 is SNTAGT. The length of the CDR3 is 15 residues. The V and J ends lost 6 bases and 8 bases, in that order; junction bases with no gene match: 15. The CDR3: CASSQTIQGVGGYTF. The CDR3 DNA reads TGTGCCAGCAGCCAAACCATTCAGGGGGTCGGAGGCTACACCTTC.

The CDR3 DNA reads as TGTGCCAGCAGTCACCCCCCGTACGGGGGGCTGGCCTACAATGAGCAGTTCTTC. Protein product: CASSHPPYGGLAYNEQFF. This rearrangement joins TRBV9 to TRBJ2-1, with D perhaps matching TRBD2 (7 bases). This CDR3 has 18 amino acids. Germline-derived CDR1 and CDR2 are SGDLS and YYNGEE. V was shortened by 5 bases and J by 2 bases, with 23 bases between the two germline ends.

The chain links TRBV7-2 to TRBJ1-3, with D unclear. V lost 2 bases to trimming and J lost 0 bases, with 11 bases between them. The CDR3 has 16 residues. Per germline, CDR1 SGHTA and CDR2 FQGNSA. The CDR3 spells CASSLTAGSSGNTIYF. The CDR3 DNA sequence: TGTGCCAGCAGCTTAACGGCAGGCTCCTCTGGAAACACCATATATTTT.

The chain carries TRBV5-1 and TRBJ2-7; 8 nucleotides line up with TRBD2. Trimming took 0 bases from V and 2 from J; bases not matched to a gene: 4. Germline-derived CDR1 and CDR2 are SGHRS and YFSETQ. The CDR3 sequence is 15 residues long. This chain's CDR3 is CASSLESGLAYEQYF. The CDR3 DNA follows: TGCGCCAGCAGCTTGGAGTCGGGACTAGCCTACGAGCAGTACTTC.

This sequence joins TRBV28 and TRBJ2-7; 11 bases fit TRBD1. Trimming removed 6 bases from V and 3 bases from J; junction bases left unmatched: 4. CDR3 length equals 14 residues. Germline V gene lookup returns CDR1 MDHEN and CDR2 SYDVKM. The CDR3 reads CASSSGTGGYEQYF. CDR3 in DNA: TGTGCCAGCAGCTCCGGGACAGGGGGCTACGAGCAGTACTTC.

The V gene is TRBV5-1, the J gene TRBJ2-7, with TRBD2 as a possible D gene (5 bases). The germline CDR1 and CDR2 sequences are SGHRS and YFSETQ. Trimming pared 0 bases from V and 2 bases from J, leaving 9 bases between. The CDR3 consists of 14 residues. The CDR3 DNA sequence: TGCGCCAGCAGCTTGGCCGCCGGGACCTACGAGCAGTACTTC. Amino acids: CASSLAAGTYEQYF.

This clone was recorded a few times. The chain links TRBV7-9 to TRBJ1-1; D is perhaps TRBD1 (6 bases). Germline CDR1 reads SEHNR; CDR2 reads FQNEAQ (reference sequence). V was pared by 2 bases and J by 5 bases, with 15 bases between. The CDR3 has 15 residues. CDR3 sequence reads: CASSLPWTASTEAFF. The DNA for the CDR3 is TGTGCCAGCAGCTTACCGTGGACAGCCAGTACTGAAGCTTTCTTT. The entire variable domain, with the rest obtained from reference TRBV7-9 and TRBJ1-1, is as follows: DTGVSQNPRHKITKRGQNVTFRCDPISEHNRLYWYRQTLGQGPEFLTYFQNEAQLEKSRLLSDRFSAERPKGSFSTLEIQRTEQGDSAMYLCASSLPWTASTEAFFGQGTRLTVV.

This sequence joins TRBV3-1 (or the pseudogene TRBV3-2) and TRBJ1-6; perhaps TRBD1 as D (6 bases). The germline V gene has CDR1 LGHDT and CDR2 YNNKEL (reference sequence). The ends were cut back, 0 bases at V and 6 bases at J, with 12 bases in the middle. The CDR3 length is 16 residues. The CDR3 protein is CASSQDGGAVNSPLHF. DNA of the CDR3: TGTGCCAGCAGCCAAGATGGGGGGGCGGTTAATTCACCCCTCCACTTT.

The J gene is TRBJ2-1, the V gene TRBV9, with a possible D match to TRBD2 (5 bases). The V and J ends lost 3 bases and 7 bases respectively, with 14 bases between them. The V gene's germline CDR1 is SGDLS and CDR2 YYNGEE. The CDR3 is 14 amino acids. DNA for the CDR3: TGTGCCAGCAGCGCACTGGTGACTACGAATGAGCAGTTCTTC. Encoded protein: CASSALVTTNEQFF.

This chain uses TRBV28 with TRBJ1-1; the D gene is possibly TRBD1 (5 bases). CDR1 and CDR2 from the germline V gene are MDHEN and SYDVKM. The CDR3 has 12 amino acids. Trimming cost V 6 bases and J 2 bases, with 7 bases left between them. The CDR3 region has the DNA TGTGCCAGCAGGACAGCCAACACTGAAGCTTTCTTT. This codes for CASRTANTEAFF.

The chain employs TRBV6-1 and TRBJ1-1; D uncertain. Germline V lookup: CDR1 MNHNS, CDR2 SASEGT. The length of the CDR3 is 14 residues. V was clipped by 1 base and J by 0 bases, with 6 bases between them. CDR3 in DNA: TGTGCCAGCAGTGAAGTCGGAGTGAACACTGAAGCTTTCTTT. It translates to CASSEVGVNTEAFF.

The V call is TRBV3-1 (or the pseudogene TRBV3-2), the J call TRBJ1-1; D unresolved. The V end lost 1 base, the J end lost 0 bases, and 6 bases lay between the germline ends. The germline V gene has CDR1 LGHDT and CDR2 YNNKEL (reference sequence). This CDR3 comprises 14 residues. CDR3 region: CASSQGHMNTEAFF. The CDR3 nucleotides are TGTGCCAGCAGCCAAGGTCACATGAACACTGAAGCTTTCTTT.

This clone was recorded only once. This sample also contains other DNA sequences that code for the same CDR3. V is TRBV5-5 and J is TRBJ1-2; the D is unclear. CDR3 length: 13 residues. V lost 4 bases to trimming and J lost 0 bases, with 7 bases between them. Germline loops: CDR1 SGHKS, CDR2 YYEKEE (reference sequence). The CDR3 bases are TGTGCCAGCAGCACGGGGACTAACTATGGCTACACCTTC. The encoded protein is CASSTGTNYGYTF.

The CDR3 coding sequence is TGTGCCAGCAGACTAGCGGGAGGAAACGAGCAGTACTTC. As protein: CASRLAGGNEQYF. The rearrangement links TRBV6-6 to TRBJ2-7, with 12 bases identical to TRBD2. Trimming took 6 bases from V and 5 from J; bases not matched to a gene: 2. The CDR3 is 13 amino acids. CDR1 and CDR2 from the germline V gene are MNHNY and SVGAGI (reference sequence).

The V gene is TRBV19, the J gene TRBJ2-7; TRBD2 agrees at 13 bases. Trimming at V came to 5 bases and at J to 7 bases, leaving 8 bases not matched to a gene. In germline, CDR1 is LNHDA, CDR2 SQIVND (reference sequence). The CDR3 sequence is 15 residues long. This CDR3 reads CASSVGLAGAYEQYF. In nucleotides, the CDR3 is TGTGCCAGTAGTGTTGGACTAGCGGGAGCATATGAGCAGTACTTC.

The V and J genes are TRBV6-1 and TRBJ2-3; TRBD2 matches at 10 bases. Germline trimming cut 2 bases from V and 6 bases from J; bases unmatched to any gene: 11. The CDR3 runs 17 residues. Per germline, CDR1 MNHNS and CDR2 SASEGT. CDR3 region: CASSEFGTSAARDTQYF. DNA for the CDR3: TGTGCCAGCAGTGAATTCGGGACTAGCGCGGCGAGGGATACGCAGTATTTT.

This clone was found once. The CDR3 region has the DNA TGTGCCAGCAGTTTGGGACTGGTGGAGCAGTTCTTC. It encodes CASSLGLVEQFF. J is TRBJ2-1 and V is TRBV28; D perhaps matches TRBD2 (6 bases). V lost 3 bases to trimming and J lost 10 bases, with 10 bases between them. CDR3 length: 12 residues. Germline V lookup: CDR1 MDHEN, CDR2 SYDVKM.

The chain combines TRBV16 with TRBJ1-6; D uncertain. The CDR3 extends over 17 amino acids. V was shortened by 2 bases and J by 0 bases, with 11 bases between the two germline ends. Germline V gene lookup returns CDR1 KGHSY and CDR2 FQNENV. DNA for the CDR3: TGTGCCAGCAGCCAAGAGATGGGCCGCTCCTATAATTCACCCCTCCACTTT. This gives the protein CASSQEMGRSYNSPLHF.

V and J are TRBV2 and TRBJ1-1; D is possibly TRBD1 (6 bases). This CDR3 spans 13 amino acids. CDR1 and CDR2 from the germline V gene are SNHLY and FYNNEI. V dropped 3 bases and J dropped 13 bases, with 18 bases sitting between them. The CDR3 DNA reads TGTGCCAGCAGTGAGAAACAGGGTTTTAGGGTTTTCTTT. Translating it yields CASSEKQGFRVFF.